Shown below are 5 T cell receptor beta chains from a single sample sequenced in a study of blood T cell repertoires in COVID-19. Only in-frame clones appear in the TCRdb table, and some are missing; sequencing was by immunoSEQ multiplex PCR. The data show about 150,000 clones, nearly 80% seen once. The sequenced material came from peripheral blood. The receptors were sampled from an elderly man with acute or convalescent COVID-19.

V and J are TRBV18 and TRBJ1-4, with D maybe TRBD1 (5 bases). Germline CDR1 KGHSH, CDR2 LQKENI. This CDR3 spans 15 amino acids. Trimming stripped 0 bases from V and 7 bases from J, with 12 bases between. This CDR3 is CASSPPAGRGEKLFF. For the CDR3, the DNA is TGTGCCAGCTCACCACCCGCAGGGCGGGGTGAAAAACTGTTTTTT.

V usage is TRBV5-1 and J usage is TRBJ1-6; 9 bases match TRBD1. The CDR3 spans 17 residues. CDR1 and CDR2 from the germline V gene are SGHRS and YFSETQ. V was clipped by 4 bases and J by 7 bases; unmatched bases: 12. The CDR3: CASSMPGTGTFNSPLHF. The CDR3 DNA follows: TGCGCCAGCAGCATGCCCGGGACAGGGACATTCAATTCACCCCTCCACTTT. The full variable domain, its missing parts supplied by reference TRBV5-1 and TRBJ1-6, is KAGVTQTPRYLIKTRGQQVTLSCSPISGHRSVSWYQQTPGQGLQFLFEYFSETQRNKGNFPGRFSGRQFSNSRSEMNVSTLELGDSALYLCASSMPGTGTFNSPLHFGNGTRLTVT.

This clone has just a few counts. The J gene is TRBJ2-1, the V gene TRBV12-5; TRBD2 aligns across 8 bases. Germline CDR1 LGHNT, CDR2 FRNRAP. The CDR3 is 14 amino acids. J gave up 1 base and V 5 bases, and 1 base lay outside the gene matches. In DNA form, the CDR3 reads TGTGCTAGTGGTCGGGGGGGGTCCTACAATGAGCAGTTCTTC. This encodes CASGRGGSYNEQFF.

This sequence joins TRBV11-2 and TRBJ2-5; D call uncertain. Trimming took off 1 base at V and 3 bases at J, with 6 bases between the two ends. The CDR3 spans 13 residues. The V gene's germline CDR1 is SGHAT and CDR2 FQNNGV. The CDR3 protein is CASSLAEKETQYF. The CDR3 DNA reads as TGTGCCAGCAGCTTAGCAGAAAAAGAGACCCAGTACTTC. The complete variable domain, with remaining parts taken from reference TRBV11-2 and TRBJ2-5, reads EAGVAQSPRYKIIEKRQSVAFWCNPISGHATLYWYQQILGQGPKLLIQFQNNGVVDDSQLPKDRFSAERLKGVDSTLKIQPAKLEDSAVYLCASSLAEKETQYFGPGTRLLVL.

This clone has only one observation. The chain couples TRBV7-2 to TRBJ2-1, with 8 bases lining up with TRBD2. J lost 8 bases, V lost 11 bases, and 11 bases had no gene match. Germline V gene sequence: CDR1 SGHTA, CDR2 FQGNSA. The CDR3 sequence is 13 residues long. CDR3 region: CASGRGARDEQFF. The DNA for the CDR3 is TGTGCCTCCGGGCGGGGGGCTAGGGATGAGCAGTTCTTC. Variable domain in full (rest from reference TRBV7-2 and TRBJ2-1): GAGVSQSPSNKVTEKGKDVELRCDPISGHTALYWYRQSLGQGLEFLIYFQGNSAPDKSGLPSDRFSAERTGGSVSTLTIQRTQQEDSAVYLCASGRGARDEQFFGPGTRLTVL.